This record covers a single T cell receptor beta chain. Its antigen is still unknown. The data belong to a study of cytomegalovirus exposure and HLA in healthy donors. General study results and limits: By HLA locus, TCR association rates varied in a later analysis, with DRB1 showing the most and HLA-C the fewest.

With 60 Vbeta and 13 Jbeta primers, the PCR was carried out. Sequencing used immunoSEQ multiplex PCR; TCRdb keeps in-frame clones, though not all of them. The sample holds about 130,000 clones, approximately 61% seen once. The J segment lost 6 bases and the V segment lost 1 base, leaving 9 bases of the junction unmatched. The CDR3 spans 16 residues. Germline V gene data show CDR1 as LGHNA and CDR2 as YNFKEQ. The V call is TRBV4-2, the J call TRBJ2-7; 10 nucleotides match TRBD2. This clonotype was obtained from a human donor in good health. The source material was PBMCs. CDR3 amino acids: CASSQASSGRALEQYF. The CDR3 DNA follows: TGTGCCAGCAGCCAAGCTTCGAGCGGGAGGGCGCTCGAGCAGTACTTC.